These 9 T cell receptor beta chains came from one sample sequenced in a study of T cell repertoires in MIS-A myocarditis. Profiling relied on immunoSEQ multiplex PCR, and the TCRdb table lists in-frame clones only, not all of them. The sample carries 14,000 to 15,000 clones, 74% recorded once. The sample taken for sequencing was left ventricle heart tissue obtained at autopsy. The source of these receptors is a man aged 18-30 years with fulminant myocarditis from multisystem inflammatory syndrome in adults (MIS-A) after COVID-19.

The chain couples TRBV5-1 to TRBJ2-5, with D possibly TRBD1 on 5 matching bases. V lost 1 base and J lost 1, with 8 bases in between. The CDR3 runs 14 residues. Germline CDR1 and CDR2: SGHRS and YFSETQ. The CDR3 loop is CASSLQGFQETQYF. The CDR3 nucleotides are TGCGCCAGCAGCTTGCAGGGTTTCCAAGAGACCCAGTACTTC. Using reference TRBV5-1 and TRBJ2-5 for the parts outside the CDR3, the full variable domain is KAGVTQTPRYLIKTRGQQVTLSCSPISGHRSVSWYQQTPGQGLQFLFEYFSETQRNKGNFPGRFSGRQFSNSRSEMNVSTLELGDSALYLCASSLQGFQETQYFGPGTRLLVL.

The CDR3 sequence: CASNRGPSTDTQYF. The CDR3, as DNA: TGTGCCAGCAACAGGGGGCCAAGCACAGATACGCAGTATTTT. The chain is built from TRBV2 and TRBJ2-3, with 9 bases that match TRBD1. The germline CDR1 and CDR2 sequences are SNHLY and FYNNEI. The V gene end was trimmed by 7 bases and the J gene end by 0 bases; junction bases not matched to a gene: 2. The CDR3 extends over 14 amino acids.

This clone was observed a single time. The genes are TRBV27 and TRBJ2-7; D is ambiguous. V was pared by 4 bases and J by 0 bases, with 7 bases between. Germline CDR1 is MNHEY and CDR2 is SMNVEV (reference sequence). The CDR3 runs to 13 residues. The CDR3 reads CASSYPNSYEQYF. DNA for the CDR3: TGTGCCAGCAGTTACCCGAACTCCTACGAGCAGTACTTC.

This clone has only one observation. CDR3: CASSSSVLRGTGIYEAFF. CDR3 nucleotide sequence: TGTGCCAGTAGTTCATCGGTTTTGAGGGGCACCGGTATCTATGAAGCTTTCTTT. The rearrangement joins TRBV19 to TRBJ1-1; weak D call: TRBD1 (5 bases). This CDR3 has 18 amino acids. Germline V gene data show CDR1 as LNHDA and CDR2 as SQIVND (reference sequence). Trimming removed 5 bases from V and 7 bases from J, with 29 bases in between.

V usage is TRBV27 and J usage is TRBJ2-2; the match to TRBD1 covers 8 bases. This CDR3 has 13 amino acids. V was pared by 5 bases and J by 5 bases, with 1 base of the junction left unmatched. Germline V gives CDR1 MNHEY, CDR2 SMNVEV (reference sequence). The CDR3 loop reads CASSRQGTGELFF. The CDR3 DNA follows: TGTGCCAGCAGTCGACAGGGGACCGGGGAGCTGTTTTTT.

There are a few counts of this clone. V usage is TRBV28 and J usage is TRBJ1-2, with 7 bases lining up with TRBD1. This CDR3 is built from 14 residues. Trimming at V came to 7 bases and at J to 2 bases, leaving 7 bases not matched to a gene. CDR1 MDHEN and CDR2 SYDVKM come from the germline V gene. The chain's CDR3 is CASTEQGFNYGYTF. The DNA of the CDR3 is TGTGCCAGCACCGAACAGGGGTTCAACTATGGCTACACCTTC.

The genes are TRBV2 and TRBJ2-1; no firm D call. Germline values: CDR1 SNHLY, CDR2 FYNNEI. V lost 8 bases and J 2 bases, leaving 28 bases between the germline ends. The CDR3 spans 19 residues. This CDR3 is CASRTLKTEANFPYNEQFF. The CDR3 DNA reads as TGTGCCAGCCGTACACTCAAAACTGAGGCTAATTTTCCCTACAATGAGCAGTTCTTC. Full variable domain (remainder filled in from reference TRBV2 and TRBJ2-1): EPEVTQTPSHQVTQMGQEVILRCVPISNHLYFYWYRQILGQKVEFLVSFYNNEISEKSEIFDDQFSVERPDGSNFTLKIRSTKLEDSAMYFCASRTLKTEANFPYNEQFFGPGTRLTVL.

This clone has only a few counts. The chain links TRBV7-2 to TRBJ2-1, with D unclear. The CDR3 length is 17 residues. Trimming removed 4 bases from V and 5 bases from J, with 21 bases in between. Germline V gene sequence: CDR1 SGHTA, CDR2 FQGNSA. CDR3 bases: TGTGCCAGCAGCTACAGAAACCAACCCGATTTTGACAATGAGCAGTTCTTC. Residues: CASSYRNQPDFDNEQFF.

By proportion, this clone is large. This chain links TRBV11-2 with TRBJ1-4; tentative D call: TRBD1 (5 bases). V shed 3 bases and J shed 7 bases, with 24 bases lying between them. The CDR3 runs 18 residues. Germline CDR1 SGHAT, CDR2 FQNNGV. CDR3 sequence (DNA): TGTGCCAGCAGCTTTCCTACCCGTCGGGAGGGGCGAGGTGAAAAACTGTTTTTT. Protein product: CASSFPTRREGRGEKLFF.